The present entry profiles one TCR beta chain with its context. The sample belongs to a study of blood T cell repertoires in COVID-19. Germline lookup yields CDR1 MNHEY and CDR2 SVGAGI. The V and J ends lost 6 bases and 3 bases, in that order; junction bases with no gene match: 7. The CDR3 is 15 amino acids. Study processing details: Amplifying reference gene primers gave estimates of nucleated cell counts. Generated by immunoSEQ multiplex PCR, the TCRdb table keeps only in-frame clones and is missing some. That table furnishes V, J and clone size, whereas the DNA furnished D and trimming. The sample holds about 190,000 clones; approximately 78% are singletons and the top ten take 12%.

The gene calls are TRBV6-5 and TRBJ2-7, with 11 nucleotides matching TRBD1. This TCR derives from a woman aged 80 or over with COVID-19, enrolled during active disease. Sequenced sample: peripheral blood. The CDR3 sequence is CASRRGTGGVYEQYF. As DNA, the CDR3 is TGTGCCAGCAGACGCGGGACAGGGGGGGTCTACGAGCAGTACTTC.